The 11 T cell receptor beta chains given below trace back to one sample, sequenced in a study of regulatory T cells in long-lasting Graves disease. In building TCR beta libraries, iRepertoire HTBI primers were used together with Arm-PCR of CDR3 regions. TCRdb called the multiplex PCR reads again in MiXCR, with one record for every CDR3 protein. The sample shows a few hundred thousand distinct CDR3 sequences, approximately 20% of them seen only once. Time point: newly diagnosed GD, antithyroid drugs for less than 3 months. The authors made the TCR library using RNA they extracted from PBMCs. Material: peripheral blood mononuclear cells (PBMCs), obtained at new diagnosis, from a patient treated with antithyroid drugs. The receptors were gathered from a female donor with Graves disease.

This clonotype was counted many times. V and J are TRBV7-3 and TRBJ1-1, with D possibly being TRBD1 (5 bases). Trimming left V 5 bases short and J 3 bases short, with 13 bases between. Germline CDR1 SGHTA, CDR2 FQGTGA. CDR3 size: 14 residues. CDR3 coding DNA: TGTGCCAGCAGCATTCAGGGAAGGGACACTGAAGCTTTCTTT. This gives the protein CASSIQGRDTEAFF.

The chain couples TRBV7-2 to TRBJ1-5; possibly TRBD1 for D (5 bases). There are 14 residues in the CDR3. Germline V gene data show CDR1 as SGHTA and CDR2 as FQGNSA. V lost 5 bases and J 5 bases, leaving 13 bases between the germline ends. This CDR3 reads CASSPGGVYQPQHF. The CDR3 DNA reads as TGTGCCAGCAGCCCCGGAGGGGTATATCAGCCCCAGCATTTT. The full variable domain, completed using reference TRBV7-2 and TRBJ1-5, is GAGVSQSPSNKVTEKGKDVELRCDPISGHTALYWYRQSLGQGLEFLIYFQGNSAPDKSGLPSDRFSAERTGGSVSTLTIQRTQQEDSAVYLCASSPGGVYQPQHFGDGTRLSIL.

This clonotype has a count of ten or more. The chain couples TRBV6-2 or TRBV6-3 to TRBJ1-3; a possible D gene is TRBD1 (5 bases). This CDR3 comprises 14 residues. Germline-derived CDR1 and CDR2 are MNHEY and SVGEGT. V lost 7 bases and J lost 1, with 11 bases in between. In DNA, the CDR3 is TGTGCCAGCACACGAGAGGGGTCTGGAAACACCATATATTTT. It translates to CASTREGSGNTIYF.

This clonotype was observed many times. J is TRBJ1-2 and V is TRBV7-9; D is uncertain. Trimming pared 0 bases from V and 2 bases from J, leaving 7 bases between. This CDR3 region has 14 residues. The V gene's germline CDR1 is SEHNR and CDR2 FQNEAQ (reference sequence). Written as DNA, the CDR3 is TGTGCCAGCAGCTTAGCGGGCAGAAACTATGGCTACACCTTC. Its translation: CASSLAGRNYGYTF.

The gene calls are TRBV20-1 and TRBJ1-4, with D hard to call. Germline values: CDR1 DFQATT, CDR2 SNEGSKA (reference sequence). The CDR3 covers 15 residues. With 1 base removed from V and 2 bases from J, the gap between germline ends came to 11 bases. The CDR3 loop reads CSARAPGKTNEKLFF. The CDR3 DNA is TGCAGTGCTAGAGCCCCCGGGAAGACTAATGAAAAACTGTTTTTT.

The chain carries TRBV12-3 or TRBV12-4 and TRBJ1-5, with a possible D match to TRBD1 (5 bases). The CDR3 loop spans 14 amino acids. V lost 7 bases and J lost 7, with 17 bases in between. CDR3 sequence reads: CASTVTGGDQPQHF. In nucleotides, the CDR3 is TGTGCCAGCACTGTCACTGGGGGGGACCAGCCCCAGCATTTT.

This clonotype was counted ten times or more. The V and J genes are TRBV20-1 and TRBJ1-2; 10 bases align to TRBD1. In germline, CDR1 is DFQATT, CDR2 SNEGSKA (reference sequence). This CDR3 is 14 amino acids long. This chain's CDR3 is CCTGTGDSDYGYTF. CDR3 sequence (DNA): TGCTGTACCGGGACAGGGGATTCCGACTATGGCTACACCTTC.

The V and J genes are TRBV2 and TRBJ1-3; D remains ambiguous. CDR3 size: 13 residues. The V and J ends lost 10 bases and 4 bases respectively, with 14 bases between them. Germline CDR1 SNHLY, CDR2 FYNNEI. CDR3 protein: CATKGSEGNTIYF. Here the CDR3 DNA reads TGTGCCACCAAAGGCAGCGAGGGAAACACCATATATTTT.

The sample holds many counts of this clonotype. CDR3 nucleotides: TGTGCCAGCAGTTCTCCTCGAGACACCATATATTTT. It yields the protein CASSSPRDTIYF. The chain combines TRBV5-5 with TRBJ1-3; no firm D call. The V end was cut by 5 bases, the J end by 8 bases, with 11 bases between. The CDR3 consists of 12 residues. Per germline, CDR1 SGHKS and CDR2 YYEKEE (reference sequence).

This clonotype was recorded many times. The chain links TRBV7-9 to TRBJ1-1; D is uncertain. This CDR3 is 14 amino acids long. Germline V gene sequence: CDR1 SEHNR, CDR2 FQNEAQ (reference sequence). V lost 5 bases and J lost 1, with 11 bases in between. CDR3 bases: TGTGCCAGCAGCACACAACATGGGAACACTGAAGCTTTCTTT. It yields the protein CASSTQHGNTEAFF.

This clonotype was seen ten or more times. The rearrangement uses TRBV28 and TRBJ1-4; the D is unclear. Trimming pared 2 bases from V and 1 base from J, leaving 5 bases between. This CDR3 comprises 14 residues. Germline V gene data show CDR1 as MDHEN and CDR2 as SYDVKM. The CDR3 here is CASSLEGTNEKLFF. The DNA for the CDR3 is TGTGCCAGCAGTTTAGAGGGAACTAATGAAAAACTGTTTTTT. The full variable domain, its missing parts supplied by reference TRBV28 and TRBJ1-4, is DVKVTQSSRYLVKRTGEKVFLECVQDMDHENMFWYRQDPGLGLRLIYFSYDVKMKEKGDIPEGYSVSREKKERFSLILESASTNQTSMYLCASSLEGTNEKLFFGSGTQLSVL.